This record covers a single T cell receptor (beta chain). Its antigen is not identified. These data originate in a study of T cells after yellow fever vaccination. Trimming at V came to 4 bases and at J to 2 bases, leaving 11 bases not matched to a gene. Per the germline V gene, CDR1 is SGHRS and CDR2 is YFSETQ. The CDR3 has 18 amino acids. Findings and caveats of the study: Post-booster repertoires contained most primary-vaccination clones again (around 96% CD4, 88% CD8). Compared with primary, the secondary response was weaker and peaked at day 5, not 15.

They built TCR cDNA with 5'RACE template switching, a step that put in a universal primer site and UMIs. TCRdb re-analysed the 5' RACE reads in MiXCR, keeping a single row per CDR3 protein. The sample has some 320,000 distinct CDR3 sequences; around 9.3% are singletons. The chain combines TRBV5-1 with TRBJ1-4; 10 bases line up with TRBD1. The source was CD4+ T cells sorted from PBMCs, collected 5 days after the yellow fever booster vaccination. The TCR originated in a man aged 18 to 30 who received the YFV17D yellow fever vaccine. CDR3 coding DNA: TGCGCCAGCAGCATCCGACAGGGGGCATTTGAGACTAATGAAAAACTGTTTTTT. Translating gives CASSIRQGAFETNEKLFF.